This T cell receptor (beta chain) appears in the sequencing data of a study of cytomegalovirus exposure and HLA in healthy donors. Whole-study context: HLA-typed donors were the source of approximately 80 million unique TCRs held in an early data release.

PCR employed 60 Vbeta and 13 Jbeta primers. TCRdb keeps only in-frame clones here, not all; method: immunoSEQ multiplex PCR. Counted here are roughly 99,000 clones, 79% occurring once; the ten biggest clones make up about 3.1%. The study's findings and limits: The majority of TCR sequences were rare, yet some public TCRs appeared in many donors. TRBV6-2, TRBV6-3 and some other V segments were excluded as indistinguishable. In a later analysis, specific HLA alleles were associated with 15,000 or so TCR beta sequences at a 0.05 false discovery rate.

Concerning this clone: Its antigen is undetermined.

The CDR3 covers 15 residues. Germline values: CDR1 KGHSH, CDR2 LQKENI. The V end was cut by 0 bases, the J end by 5 bases, with 13 bases between. This receptor was identified in a male donor in good health and CMV-seropositive. This chain uses TRBV18 with TRBJ1-1; tentatively, D is TRBD1 (5 bases). Sequencing was carried out using PBMCs. CDR3 nucleotides: TGTGCCAGCTCACCACCTGGCAGGGTGGGGACTGAAGCTTTCTTT. This codes for CASSPPGRVGTEAFF.